Presented here are 16 T cell receptor beta chains from one specimen sequenced in a study of vaccination and CD4 T cells after COVID-19. Noted treatment: roughly 11-day PBMC culture with coronavirus spike peptide pools or control peptides (ViraFEST assay). Their antigens remain unidentified. Sequencing of cultured CD4+ T cell DNA used the Oncomine TCR Beta short-read assay. TCRdb independently ran MiXCR on the PCR reads; one entry per CDR3 protein. The sample records several thousand distinct CDR3 sequences, roughly 57% being singletons. Sequencing was done on a sample of CD4+ T cells from blood, cultured in vitro. The receptors derive from a human donor who had recovered from COVID-19.

This clonotype came up a few times. The CDR3 sequence: CASSLARGLAFF. CDR3 in DNA: TGTGCCAGCAGTTTAGCCAGGGGTTTAGCTTTCTTT. The rearrangement links TRBV12-3 or TRBV12-4 to TRBJ1-1, with a tentative D call TRBD1 (6 bases). V was cut by 0 bases and J by 10 bases, with 9 bases left in between. This CDR3 has 12 amino acids.

By proportion, this clonotype is hyperexpanded. The V gene is TRBV7-9, the J gene TRBJ1-2, with 8 bases identical to TRBD1. Looked up from germline, CDR1 is SEHNR and CDR2 is FQNEAQ (reference sequence). The CDR3 is 13 residues long. The V segment lost 5 bases and the J segment 6 bases; nucleotides outside the gene matches: 5. The CDR3 DNA reads as TGTGCCAGCAGCCAGGACAGGGTAAATGGCTACACCTTC. This codes for CASSQDRVNGYTF.

V and J are TRBV15 and TRBJ2-1, with D perhaps TRBD2 (6 bases). The germline V gene encodes CDR1 LNHNV and CDR2 YYDKDF (reference sequence). The CDR3 runs 16 residues. V lost 3 bases, J lost 0 bases, and 12 bases lay in between. CDR3 amino acids: CATSRGGRNSYNEQFF. The CDR3 nucleotides are TGTGCCACCAGCAGGGGAGGACGGAACTCCTACAATGAGCAGTTCTTC. Full variable domain (rest looked up from reference TRBV15 and TRBJ2-1): DAMVIQNPRYQVTQFGKPVTLSCSQTLNHNVMYWYQQKSSQAPKLLFHYYDKDFNNEADTPDNFQSRRPNTSFCFLDIRSPGLGDTAMYLCATSRGGRNSYNEQFFGPGTRLTVL.

A few counts support this clonotype. The chain combines TRBV20-1 with TRBJ1-6, with D hard to call. The CDR3 has 15 residues. V lost 1 base to trimming and J lost 2 bases, with 9 bases between them. Germline CDR1 reads DFQATT; CDR2 reads SNEGSKA (reference sequence). DNA for the CDR3: TGCAGTGCTAGAGCAGGAGGCACCTATAATTCACCCCTCCACTTT. As protein: CSARAGGTYNSPLHF.

The chain recombines TRBV12-3 or TRBV12-4 with TRBJ1-6; D possibly corresponds to TRBD1 (6 bases). The V end was cut by 1 base, the J end by 6 bases, with 7 bases between. The CDR3 is 14 residues long. The CDR3 sequence: CASSLGGRNSPLHF. In nucleotides, the CDR3 is TGTGCCAGCAGTTTAGGGGGGCGTAATTCACCCCTCCACTTT.

This chain uses TRBV27 with TRBJ2-7; D possibly uses TRBD1 or TRBD2 (6 bases each). With 5 bases removed from V and 4 bases from J, the gap between germline ends came to 18 bases. Germline V gene lookup returns CDR1 MNHEY and CDR2 SMNVEV (reference sequence). This CDR3 region has 15 residues. The DNA for the CDR3 is TGTGCCAGCAGTACCCCGACAGGAGGGAGGTACGAGCAGTACTTC. This sequence encodes CASSTPTGGRYEQYF.

The chain is built from TRBV15 and TRBJ1-2; D remains unclear. Trimming shortened V by 1 base and J by 1 base, and 4 bases separated the two germline ends. The germline CDR1 and CDR2 sequences are LNHNV and YYDKDF (reference sequence). This CDR3 spans 13 amino acids. CDR3: CATSRAGNYGYTF. The CDR3 DNA reads TGTGCCACCAGCAGAGCCGGTAACTATGGCTACACCTTC.

The chain couples TRBV6-5 to TRBJ1-4; D remains unclear. Per germline, CDR1 MNHEY and CDR2 SVGAGI. The V and J ends lost 4 bases and 4 bases respectively, with 7 bases between them. This CDR3 region has 13 residues. The CDR3 bases are TGTGCCAGCAGTTCACAGAGTAATGAAAAACTGTTTTTT. Translated, it gives CASSSQSNEKLFF.

V usage is TRBV19 and J usage is TRBJ1-5; TRBD1 matches at 7 bases. The CDR3 extends over 16 amino acids. With V trimmed by 1 base and J by 5 bases, 8 bases remained unmatched. Looked up from germline, CDR1 is LNHDA and CDR2 is SQIVND (reference sequence). In DNA form, the CDR3 reads TGTGCCAGTAGTATAGCCCACAGGGGTACGCATCAGCCCCAGCATTTT. Encoded protein: CASSIAHRGTHQPQHF. The full variable domain, rest sourced from reference TRBV19 and TRBJ1-5, is DGGITQSPKYLFRKEGQNVTLSCEQNLNHDAMYWYRQDPGQGLRLIYYSQIVNDFQKGDIAEGYSVSREKKESFPLTVTSAQKNPTAFYLCASSIAHRGTHQPQHFGDGTRLSIL.

This chain links TRBV20-1 with TRBJ2-2; 10 bases match TRBD2. Germline V gene data show CDR1 as DFQATT and CDR2 as SNEGSKA (reference sequence). The CDR3 sequence is 16 residues long. V lost 6 bases and J lost 3; bases outside the gene matches: 10. CDR3 protein: CSARPLAGADTGELFF. The CDR3 nucleotides are TGCAGTGCCCGACCCCTAGCGGGAGCTGACACCGGGGAGCTGTTTTTT.

The V and J genes are TRBV19 and TRBJ1-1; 9 bases agree with TRBD1. With 6 bases clipped from V and 1 base from J, the junction kept 9 bases outside the gene matches. The CDR3 runs 16 residues. Germline assignment: CDR1 LNHDA and CDR2 SQIVND (reference sequence). CDR3 amino acids: CASSPRQGGRNTEAFF. CDR3 bases: TGTGCCAGTAGCCCAAGACAGGGGGGCAGGAACACTGAAGCTTTCTTT.

With regard to this clonotype: Mismatch with germline at one junction end may stem from a read error. The chain employs TRBV7-9 and TRBJ1-6; D uncertain. Germline values: CDR1 SEHNR, CDR2 FQNEAQ (reference sequence). CDR3 length: 13 amino acids. CDR3 sequence: CATSQFDNSPLHF. DNA of the CDR3: TGTGCCACCAGCCAGTTCGATAATTCACCCCTCCACTTT.

The V gene is TRBV20-1, the J gene TRBJ1-1; D not resolved. The CDR3 contains 12 residues. Germline V gene lookup returns CDR1 DFQATT and CDR2 SNEGSKA (reference sequence). With 3 bases removed from V and 0 bases from J, the gap between germline ends came to 5 bases. CDR3 bases: TGCAGTGCTAGCTCAGTGAACACTGAAGCTTTCTTT. Its translation is CSASSVNTEAFF.

This chain uses TRBV4-1 with TRBJ1-1; D ambiguous. The CDR3 loop spans 17 amino acids. V was pared by 2 bases and J by 0 bases, with 16 bases between. CDR1 MGHRA and CDR2 YSYEKL come from the germline V gene. CDR3 sequence reads: CASSQSSEGLMNTEAFF. The DNA of the CDR3 is TGCGCCAGCAGCCAATCCTCCGAGGGTCTTATGAACACTGAAGCTTTCTTT.

The V and J genes are TRBV6-2 or TRBV6-3 and TRBJ1-3; D gene uncertain. The CDR3 covers 12 residues. Looked up from germline, CDR1 is MNHEY and CDR2 is SVGEGT. The V and J ends lost 2 bases and 3 bases respectively, with 2 bases between them. This CDR3 reads CASSYLGNTIYF. CDR3 DNA sequence: TGTGCCAGCAGTTACCTTGGAAACACCATATATTTT.

This chain links TRBV7-2 with TRBJ2-2; D is unclear. With 5 bases removed from V and 3 bases from J, the gap between germline ends came to 10 bases. The CDR3 has 14 residues. Per the germline V gene, CDR1 is SGHTA and CDR2 is FQGNSA. CDR3 coding DNA: TGTGCCAGCAGCCTTTCTCCGTACACCGGGGAGCTGTTTTTT. Translation gives CASSLSPYTGELFF.